This T cell receptor beta chain appears in the sequencing data of a study of blood T cell repertoires in COVID-19. Study overall: Donors in the United States, Italy and Spain gave samples during acute or convalescent COVID-19. PBMCs, B-cell-depleted T cells, or T cells were the source of the cDNA or gDNA that made up the material.

Germline V lookup: CDR1 SGHAT, CDR2 FQNNGV. CDR3 size: 16 residues. J gave up 2 bases and V 5 bases, and 11 bases lay outside the gene matches. In the original workflow: Nucleated cell counts were estimated from reference gene primer amplification. Profiling relied on immunoSEQ multiplex PCR, and the TCRdb table lists in-frame clones only, not all of them. That table is the source of V, J and clone size, and D and trimming were worked out from the DNA. The sample includes approximately 470,000 clones, about nine tenths of them seen just once. Researchers sorted participants into cohorts using their self-reported clinical history.

The V gene is TRBV11-2, the J gene TRBJ1-1, with 7 positions matching TRBD1. This sequence originates from a woman in her late teens or twenties who had recovered from COVID-19. The material sequenced was PBMCs or T cells enriched from blood (not recorded which). This chain's CDR3 is CASSATRSGGNTEAFF. Written as DNA, the CDR3 is TGTGCCAGCAGCGCAACCCGGTCAGGGGGTAACACTGAAGCTTTCTTT.